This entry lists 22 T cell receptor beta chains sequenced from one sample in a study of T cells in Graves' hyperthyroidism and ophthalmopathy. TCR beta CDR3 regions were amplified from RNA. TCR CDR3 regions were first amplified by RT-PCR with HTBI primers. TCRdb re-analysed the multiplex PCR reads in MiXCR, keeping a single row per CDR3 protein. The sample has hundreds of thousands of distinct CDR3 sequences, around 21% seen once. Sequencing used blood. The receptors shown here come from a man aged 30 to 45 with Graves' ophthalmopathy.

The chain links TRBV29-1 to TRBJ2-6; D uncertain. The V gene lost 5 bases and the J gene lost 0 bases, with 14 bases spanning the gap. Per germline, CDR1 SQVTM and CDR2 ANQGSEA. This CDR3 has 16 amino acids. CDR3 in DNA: TGCAGCGTTCTCGACTTTAAATACTCTGGGGCCAACGTCCTGACTTTC. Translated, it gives CSVLDFKYSGANVLTF.

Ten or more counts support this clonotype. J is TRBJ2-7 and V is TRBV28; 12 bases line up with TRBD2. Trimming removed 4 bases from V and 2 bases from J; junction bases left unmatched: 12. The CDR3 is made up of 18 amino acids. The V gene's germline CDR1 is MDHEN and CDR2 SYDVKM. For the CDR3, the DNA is TGTGCCAGCAGTTCGGGGGGACTAGCGGGCCGCGCCGCCTACGAGCAGTACTTC. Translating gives CASSSGGLAGRAAYEQYF.

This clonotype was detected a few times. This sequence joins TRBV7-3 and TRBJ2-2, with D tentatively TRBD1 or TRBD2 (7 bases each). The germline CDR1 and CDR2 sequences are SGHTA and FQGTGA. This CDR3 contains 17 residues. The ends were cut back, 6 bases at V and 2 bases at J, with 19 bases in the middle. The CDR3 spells CASSFRGGQVNTGELFF. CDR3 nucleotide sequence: TGTGCCAGCAGTTTCAGGGGGGGGCAGGTTAACACCGGGGAGCTGTTTTTT.

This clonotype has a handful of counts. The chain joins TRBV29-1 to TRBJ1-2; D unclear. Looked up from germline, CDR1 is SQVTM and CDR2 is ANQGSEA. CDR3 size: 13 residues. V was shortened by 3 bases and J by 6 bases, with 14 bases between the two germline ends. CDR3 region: CSVDSGIIHGYTF. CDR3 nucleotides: TGCAGCGTTGATTCAGGAATTATCCATGGCTACACCTTC.

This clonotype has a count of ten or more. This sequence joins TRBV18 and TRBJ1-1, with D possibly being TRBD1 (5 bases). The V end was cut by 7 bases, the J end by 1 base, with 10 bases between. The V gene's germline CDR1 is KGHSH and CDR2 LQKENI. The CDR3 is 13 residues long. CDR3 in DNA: TGTGCCAGCTTGACAGCCCGGAACACTGAAGCTTTCTTT. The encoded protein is CASLTARNTEAFF.

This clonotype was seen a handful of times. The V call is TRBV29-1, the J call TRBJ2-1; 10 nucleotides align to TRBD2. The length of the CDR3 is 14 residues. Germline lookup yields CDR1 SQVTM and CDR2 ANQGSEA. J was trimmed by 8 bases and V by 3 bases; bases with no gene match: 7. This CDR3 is CSVEASGRLYEQFF. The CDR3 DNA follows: TGCAGCGTTGAGGCTAGCGGGAGACTATATGAGCAGTTCTTC.

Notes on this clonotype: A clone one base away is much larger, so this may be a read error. CDR3 residues: CANSRDPEAFF. The CDR3 nucleotides are TGTGCCAACAGCCGCGACCCTGAAGCTTTCTTT. The V gene is TRBV28, the J gene TRBJ1-1; D remains unclear. CDR1 and CDR2 (germline): MDHEN, SYDVKM. Trimming pared 10 bases from V and 6 bases from J, leaving 12 bases between. CDR3 length equals 11 residues.

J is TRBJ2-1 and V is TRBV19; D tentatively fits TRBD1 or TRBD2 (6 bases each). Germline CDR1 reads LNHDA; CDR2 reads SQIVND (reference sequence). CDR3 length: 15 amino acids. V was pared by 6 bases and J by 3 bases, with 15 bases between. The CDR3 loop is CASSRPGGLYNEQFF. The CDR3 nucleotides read TGTGCCAGTAGCCGCCCCGGGGGCCTCTACAATGAGCAGTTCTTC.

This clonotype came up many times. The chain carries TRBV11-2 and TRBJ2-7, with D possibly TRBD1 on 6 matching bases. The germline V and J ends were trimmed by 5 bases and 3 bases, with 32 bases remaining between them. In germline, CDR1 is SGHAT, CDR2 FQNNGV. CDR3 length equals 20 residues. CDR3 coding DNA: TGTGCCAGCAGCCAAACGATACCTTCTGGGACAACTCCTCTAGTCTACGAGCAGTACTTC. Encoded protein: CASSQTIPSGTTPLVYEQYF. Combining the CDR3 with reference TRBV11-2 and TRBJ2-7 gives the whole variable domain EAGVAQSPRYKIIEKRQSVAFWCNPISGHATLYWYQQILGQGPKLLIQFQNNGVVDDSQLPKDRFSAERLKGVDSTLKIQPAKLEDSAVYLCASSQTIPSGTTPLVYEQYFGPGTRLTVT.

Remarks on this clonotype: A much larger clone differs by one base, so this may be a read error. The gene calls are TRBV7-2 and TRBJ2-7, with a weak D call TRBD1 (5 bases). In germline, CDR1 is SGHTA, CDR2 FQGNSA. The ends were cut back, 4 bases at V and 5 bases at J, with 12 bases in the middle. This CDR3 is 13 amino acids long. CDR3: CASSSRLQDEQYF. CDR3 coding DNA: TGTGCCAGCAGCTCACGGTTACAGGACGAGCAGTACTTC.

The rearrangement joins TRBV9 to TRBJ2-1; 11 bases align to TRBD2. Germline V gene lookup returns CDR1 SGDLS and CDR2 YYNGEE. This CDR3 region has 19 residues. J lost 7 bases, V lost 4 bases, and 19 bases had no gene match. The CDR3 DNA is TGTGCCAGCAGCCTGGACGGACTAGCGGGTGGAATGAGGGGGAATGAGCAGTTCTTC. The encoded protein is CASSLDGLAGGMRGNEQFF. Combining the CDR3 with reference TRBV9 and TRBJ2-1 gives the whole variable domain DSGVTQTPKHLITATGQRVTLRCSPRSGDLSVYWYQQSLDQGLQFLIQYYNGEERAKGNILERFSAQQFPDLHSELNLSSLELGDSALYFCASSLDGLAGGMRGNEQFFGPGTRLTVL.

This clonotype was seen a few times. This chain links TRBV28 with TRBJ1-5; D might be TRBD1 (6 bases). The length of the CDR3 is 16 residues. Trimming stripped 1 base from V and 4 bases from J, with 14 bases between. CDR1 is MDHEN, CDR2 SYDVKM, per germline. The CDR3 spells CASSLLAQGSNQPQHF. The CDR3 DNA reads TGTGCCAGCAGTTTATTGGCACAGGGTAGTAATCAGCCCCAGCATTTT.

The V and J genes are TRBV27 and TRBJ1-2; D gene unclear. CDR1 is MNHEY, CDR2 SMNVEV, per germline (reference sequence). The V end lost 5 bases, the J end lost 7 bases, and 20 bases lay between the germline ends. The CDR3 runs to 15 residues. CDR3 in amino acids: CASSLTTRPWSGYTF. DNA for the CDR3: TGTGCCAGCAGTCTTACCACTCGTCCTTGGAGTGGCTACACCTTC.

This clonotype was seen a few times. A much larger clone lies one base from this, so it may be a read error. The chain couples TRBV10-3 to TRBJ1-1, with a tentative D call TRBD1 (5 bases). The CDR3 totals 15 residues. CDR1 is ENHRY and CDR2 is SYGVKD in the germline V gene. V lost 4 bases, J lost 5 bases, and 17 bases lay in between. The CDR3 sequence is CAISVGQGGKTEAFF. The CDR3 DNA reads TGTGCCATCAGTGTGGGCCAGGGAGGGAAGACTGAAGCTTTCTTT.

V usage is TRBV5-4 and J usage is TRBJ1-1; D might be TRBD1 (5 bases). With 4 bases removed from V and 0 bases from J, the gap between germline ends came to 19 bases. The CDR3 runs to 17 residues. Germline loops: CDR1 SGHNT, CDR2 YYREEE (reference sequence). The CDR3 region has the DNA TGTGCCAGCAGCGCAGGGACGGTGAGACGTGTGAACACTGAAGCTTTCTTT. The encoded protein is CASSAGTVRRVNTEAFF. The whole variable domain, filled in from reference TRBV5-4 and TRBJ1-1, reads ETGVTQSPTHLIKTRGQQVTLRCSSQSGHNTVSWYQQALGQGPQFIFQYYREEENGRGNFPPRFSGLQFPNYSSELNVNALELDDSALYLCASSAGTVRRVNTEAFFGQGTRLTVV.

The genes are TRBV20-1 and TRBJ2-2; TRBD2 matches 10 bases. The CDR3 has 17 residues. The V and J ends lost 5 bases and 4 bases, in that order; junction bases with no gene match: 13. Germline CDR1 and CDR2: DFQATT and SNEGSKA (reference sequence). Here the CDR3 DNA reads TGCAGTGCTGAAGGGCTAGCGGGAGCTGCGAGCACCGGGGAGCTGTTTTTT. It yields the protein CSAEGLAGAASTGELFF.

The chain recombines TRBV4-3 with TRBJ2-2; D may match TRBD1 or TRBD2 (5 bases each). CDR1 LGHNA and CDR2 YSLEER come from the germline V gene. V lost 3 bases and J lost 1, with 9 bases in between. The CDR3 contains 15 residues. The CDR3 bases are TGCGCCAGCAGCCATCCGGGACGGAACACCGGGGAGCTGTTTTTT. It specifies CASSHPGRNTGELFF.

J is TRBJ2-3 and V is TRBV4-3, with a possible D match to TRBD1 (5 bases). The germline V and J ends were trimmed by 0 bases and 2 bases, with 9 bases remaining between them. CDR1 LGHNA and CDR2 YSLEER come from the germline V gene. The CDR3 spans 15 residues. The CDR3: CASSQDQGNTDTQYF. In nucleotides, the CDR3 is TGCGCCAGCAGCCAAGATCAGGGAAACACAGATACGCAGTATTTT.

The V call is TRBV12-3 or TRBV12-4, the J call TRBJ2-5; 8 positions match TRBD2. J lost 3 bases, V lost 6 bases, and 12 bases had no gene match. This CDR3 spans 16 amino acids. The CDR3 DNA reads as TGTGCCAGCAGAACGGGGGGGGGATGGAAAAAAGAGACCCAGTACTTC. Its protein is CASRTGGGWKKETQYF.

The CDR3 coding sequence is TGTGCCAGCAGCTCTACAGGGGACCCCCACAATGAGCAGTTCTTC. It encodes CASSSTGDPHNEQFF. The rearrangement uses TRBV28 and TRBJ2-1, with 7 bases identical to TRBD1. Germline V gene lookup returns CDR1 MDHEN and CDR2 SYDVKM. The trim removed 6 bases at V and 5 bases at J, leaving 10 bases unmatched. This CDR3 is built from 15 residues.

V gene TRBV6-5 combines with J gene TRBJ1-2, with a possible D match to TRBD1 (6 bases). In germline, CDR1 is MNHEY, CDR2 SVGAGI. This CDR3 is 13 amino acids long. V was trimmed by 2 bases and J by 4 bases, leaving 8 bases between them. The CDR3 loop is CASSYRQAYGYTF. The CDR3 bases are TGTGCCAGCAGTTACAGACAGGCCTATGGCTACACCTTC.

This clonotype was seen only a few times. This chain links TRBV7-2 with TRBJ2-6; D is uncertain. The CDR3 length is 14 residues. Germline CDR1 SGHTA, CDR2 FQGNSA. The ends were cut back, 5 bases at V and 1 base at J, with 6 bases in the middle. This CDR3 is CASSPKSGANVLTF. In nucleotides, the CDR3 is TGTGCCAGCAGCCCTAAGTCTGGGGCCAACGTCCTGACTTTC.